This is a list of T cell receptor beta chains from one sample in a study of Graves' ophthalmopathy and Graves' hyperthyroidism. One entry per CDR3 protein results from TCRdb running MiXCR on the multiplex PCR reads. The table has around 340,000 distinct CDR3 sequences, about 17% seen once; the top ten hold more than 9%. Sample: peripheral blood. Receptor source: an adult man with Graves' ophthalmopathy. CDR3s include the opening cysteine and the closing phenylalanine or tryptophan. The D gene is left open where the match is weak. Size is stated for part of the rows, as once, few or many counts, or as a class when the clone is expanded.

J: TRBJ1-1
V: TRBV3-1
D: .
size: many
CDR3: CASSLRESNTEAFF
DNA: TGTGCCAGCAGTCTTCGGGAGTCGAACACTGAAGCTTTCTTT

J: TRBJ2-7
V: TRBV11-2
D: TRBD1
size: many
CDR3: CASTLFRDRGSYEQYF
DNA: TGTGCCAGCACCTTATTTCGGGACAGGGGCTCGTACGAGCAGTACTTC

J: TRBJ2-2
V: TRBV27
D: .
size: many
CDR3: CASKKRIAANTGELFF
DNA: TGTGCCAGCAAAAAAAGGATTGCCGCGAACACCGGGGAGCTGTTTTTT

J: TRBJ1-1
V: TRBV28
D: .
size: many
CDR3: CASSLRGIPNTEAFF
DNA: TGTGCCAGCAGTTTAAGGGGAATACCGAACACTGAAGCTTTCTTT

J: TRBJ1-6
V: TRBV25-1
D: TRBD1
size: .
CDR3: CASSALGQGDNSPLHF
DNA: TGTGCCAGCAGTGCACTAGGACAGGGCGATAATTCACCCCTCCACTTT

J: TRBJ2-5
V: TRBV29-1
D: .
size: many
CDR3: CSVENRDVETQYF
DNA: TGCAGCGTTGAAAACAGGGACGTGGAGACCCAGTACTTC

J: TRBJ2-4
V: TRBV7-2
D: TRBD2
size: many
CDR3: CASSKIPGLAGGDKNIQYF
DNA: TGTGCCAGCAGCAAAATTCCGGGACTAGCGGGAGGGGACAAAAACATTCAGTACTTC

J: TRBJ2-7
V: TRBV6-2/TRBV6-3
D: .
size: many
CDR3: CASSSPAVSSYEQYF
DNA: TGTGCCAGCAGTTCCCCGGCAGTAAGCTCCTACGAGCAGTACTTC

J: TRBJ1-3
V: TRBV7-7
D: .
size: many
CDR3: CASSPGERGITTKGNTIYF
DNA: TGTGCCAGCAGTCCAGGGGAGCGGGGCATAACCACGAAAGGAAACACCATATATTTT

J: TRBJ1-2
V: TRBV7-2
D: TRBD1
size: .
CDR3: CASSFAGQGGYGYTF
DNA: TGTGCCAGCAGTTTCGCGGGACAGGGAGGATATGGCTACACCTTC

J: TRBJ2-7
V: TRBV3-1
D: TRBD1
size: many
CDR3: CASSHAGTGDYEQYF
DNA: TGTGCCAGCAGCCACGCCGGGACAGGGGATTACGAGCAGTACTTC

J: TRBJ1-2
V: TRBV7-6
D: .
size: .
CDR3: CASSPRGGLGGGYTF
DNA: TGTGCCAGCAGCCCGAGGGGGGGCCTTGGGGGTGGCTACACCTTC

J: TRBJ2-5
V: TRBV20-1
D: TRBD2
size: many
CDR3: CSADTAGAWQETQYF
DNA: TGCAGTGCCGATACAGCGGGAGCTTGGCAAGAGACCCAGTACTTC

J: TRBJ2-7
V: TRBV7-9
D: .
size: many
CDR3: CASSLQGGPYEQYF
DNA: TGTGCCAGCAGCTTACAAGGGGGACCCTACGAGCAGTACTTC

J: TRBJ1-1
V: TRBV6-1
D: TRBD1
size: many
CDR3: CASSTQGASNTEAFF
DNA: TGTGCCAGCAGCACACAGGGGGCTTCGAACACTGAAGCTTTCTTT

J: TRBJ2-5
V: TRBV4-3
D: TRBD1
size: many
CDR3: CASSPMWDRIETQYF
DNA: TGCGCCAGCAGCCCCATGTGGGACAGAATAGAGACCCAGTACTTC

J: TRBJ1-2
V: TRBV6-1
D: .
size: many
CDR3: CASSGGRRPRDTYGYTF
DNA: TGTGCCAGCAGTGGAGGTCGGAGACCCCGAGATACCTATGGCTACACCTTC

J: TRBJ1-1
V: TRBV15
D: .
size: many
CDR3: CATSISLPVTEAFF
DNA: TGTGCCACCAGCATATCTTTGCCAGTTACTGAAGCTTTCTTT

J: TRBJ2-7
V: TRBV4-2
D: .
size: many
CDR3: CASSQGPRGLAYEQYF
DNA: TGTGCCAGCAGCCAAGGTCCCCGGGGGCTGGCCTACGAGCAGTACTTC

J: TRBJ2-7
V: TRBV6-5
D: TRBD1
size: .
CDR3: CASRLGQGRNEQYF
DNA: TGTGCCAGCAGACTCGGACAGGGTAGGAACGAGCAGTACTTC

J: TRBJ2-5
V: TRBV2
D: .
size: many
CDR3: CASSEFSGRGETQYF
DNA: TGTGCCAGCAGTGAATTCTCTGGGCGCGGAGAGACCCAGTACTTC

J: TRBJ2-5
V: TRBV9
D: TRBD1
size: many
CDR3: CASSVTGDRGETQYF
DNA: TGTGCCAGCAGCGTAACCGGGGACAGGGGAGAGACCCAGTACTTC

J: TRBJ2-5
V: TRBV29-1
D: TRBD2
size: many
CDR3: CSVAGSSGSQETQYF
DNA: TGCAGCGTCGCCGGGTCTAGCGGGTCCCAAGAGACCCAGTACTTC

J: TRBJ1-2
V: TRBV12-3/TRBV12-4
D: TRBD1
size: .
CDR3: CASSLRTGVDVAPYGYTF
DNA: TGTGCCAGCAGTTTGAGGACAGGGGTGGATGTGGCACCCTATGGCTACACCTTC

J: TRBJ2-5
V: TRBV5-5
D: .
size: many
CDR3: CASSPDNLQETQYF
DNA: TGTGCCAGCAGCCCAGACAATTTACAAGAGACCCAGTACTTC

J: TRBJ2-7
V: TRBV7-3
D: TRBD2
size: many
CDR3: CASSQGGTSATYEQYF
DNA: TGTGCCAGCAGCCAGGGTGGGACTAGCGCTACCTACGAGCAGTACTTC

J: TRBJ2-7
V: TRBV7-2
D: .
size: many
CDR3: CASSLSSGIYEQYF
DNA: TGTGCCAGCAGCTTGTCTTCCGGGATTTACGAGCAGTACTTC

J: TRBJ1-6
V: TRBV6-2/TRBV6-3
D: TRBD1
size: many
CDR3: CASRPGQGPSPLHF
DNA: TGTGCCAGCAGGCCGGGACAGGGGCCGTCACCCCTCCACTTT

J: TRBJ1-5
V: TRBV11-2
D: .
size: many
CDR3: CASSTRSNQPQHF
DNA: TGTGCCAGCAGCACGAGGAGCAATCAGCCCCAGCATTTT

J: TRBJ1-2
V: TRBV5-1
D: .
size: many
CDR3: CASSLNQGQNGYTF
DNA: TGCGCCAGCAGCTTGAATCAGGGGCAGAATGGCTACACCTTC

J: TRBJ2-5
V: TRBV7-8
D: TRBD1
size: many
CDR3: CASSMPGTGDYVTQYF
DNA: TGTGCCAGCAGCATGCCCGGGACAGGGGATTATGTGACCCAGTACTTC

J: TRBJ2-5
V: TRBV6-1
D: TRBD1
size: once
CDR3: CASRRRDRAEETQYF
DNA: TGTGCCAGCAGGCGCCGGGACAGGGCTGAGGAGACCCAGTACTTC

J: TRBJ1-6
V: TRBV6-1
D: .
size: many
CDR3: CASSKGPWSSYNSPLHF
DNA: TGTGCCAGCAGTAAAGGACCCTGGAGCTCCTATAATTCACCCCTCCACTTT

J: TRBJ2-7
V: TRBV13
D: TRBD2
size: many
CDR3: CASSFLAGPEQYF
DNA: TGTGCCAGCAGCTTCCTAGCGGGACCCGAGCAGTACTTC

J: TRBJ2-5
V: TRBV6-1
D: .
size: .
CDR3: CASKPQLNQETQYF
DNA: TGTGCCAGCAAACCCCAGCTGAACCAAGAGACCCAGTACTTC

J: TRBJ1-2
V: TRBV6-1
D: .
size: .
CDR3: CASRSKSNYGYTF
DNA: TGTGCCAGCCGAAGTAAGAGTAACTATGGCTACACCTTC

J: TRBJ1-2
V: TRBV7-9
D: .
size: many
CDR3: CASSLANPSAYGYTF
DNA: TGTGCCAGCAGCTTAGCGAATCCGAGCGCCTATGGCTACACCTTC

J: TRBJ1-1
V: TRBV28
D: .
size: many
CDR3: CASIGSGGATEAFF
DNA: TGTGCCAGCATAGGATCCGGGGGCGCGACTGAAGCTTTCTTT

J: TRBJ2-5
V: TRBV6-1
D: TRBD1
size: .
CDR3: CATLFQGAGETQYF
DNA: TGTGCCACCCTTTTCCAGGGGGCTGGAGAGACCCAGTACTTC

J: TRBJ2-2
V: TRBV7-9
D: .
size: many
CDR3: CASTLGHDANTGELFF
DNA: TGTGCCAGCACCCTAGGGCATGACGCGAACACCGGGGAGCTGTTTTTT

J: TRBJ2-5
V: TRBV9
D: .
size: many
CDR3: CASSADSAGSAQETQYF
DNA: TGTGCCAGCAGCGCTGATTCTGCGGGGAGCGCCCAAGAGACCCAGTACTTC

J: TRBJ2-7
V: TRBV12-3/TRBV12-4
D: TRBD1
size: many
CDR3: CASSPGQGQYF
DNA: TGTGCCAGCAGCCCCGGACAGGGGCAGTACTTC

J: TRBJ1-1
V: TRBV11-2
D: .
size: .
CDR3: CASSLVRQVVAFF
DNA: TGTGCCAGCAGCTTAGTCCGACAGGTTGTAGCTTTCTTT

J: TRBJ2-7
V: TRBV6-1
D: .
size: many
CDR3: CASSVVGLPHKTTYEQYF
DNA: TGTGCCAGCAGTGTAGTAGGTCTCCCCCACAAGACGACCTACGAGCAGTACTTC

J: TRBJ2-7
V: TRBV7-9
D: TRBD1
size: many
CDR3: CASGTAGNF
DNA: TGTGCCAGCGGGACAGCCGGCAACTTC

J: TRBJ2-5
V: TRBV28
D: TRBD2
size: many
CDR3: CASRPSGYQETQYF
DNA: TGTGCCAGCAGACCTAGCGGTTACCAAGAGACCCAGTACTTC

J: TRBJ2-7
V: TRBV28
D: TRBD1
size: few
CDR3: CASRTGRDEQYF
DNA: TGTGCCAGCAGGACAGGGAGAGACGAGCAGTACTTC

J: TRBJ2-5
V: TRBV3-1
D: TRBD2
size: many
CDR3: CASSRGRGARRETQYF
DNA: TGTGCCAGCAGCCGGGGGCGGGGGGCGCGTAGAGAGACCCAGTACTTC

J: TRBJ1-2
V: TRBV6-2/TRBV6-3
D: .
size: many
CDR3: CASRHTDSYGYTF
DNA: TGTGCCAGCAGGCACACGGACAGCTATGGCTACACCTTC